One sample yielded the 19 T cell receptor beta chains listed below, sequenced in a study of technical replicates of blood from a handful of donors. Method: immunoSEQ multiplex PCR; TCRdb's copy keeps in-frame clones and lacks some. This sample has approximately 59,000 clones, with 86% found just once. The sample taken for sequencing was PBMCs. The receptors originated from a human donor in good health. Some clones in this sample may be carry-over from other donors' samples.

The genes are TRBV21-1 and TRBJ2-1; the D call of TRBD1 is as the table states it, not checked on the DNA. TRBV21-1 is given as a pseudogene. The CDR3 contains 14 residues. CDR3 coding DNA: TGTGCCAGCACCAAAGACAGGGGCCCGGATGAGCAGTTCTTC. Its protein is CASTKDRGPDEQFF.

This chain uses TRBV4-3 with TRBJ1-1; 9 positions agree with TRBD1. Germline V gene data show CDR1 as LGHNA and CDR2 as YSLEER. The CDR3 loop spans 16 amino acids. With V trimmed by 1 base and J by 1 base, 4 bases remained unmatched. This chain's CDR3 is CASSQGEQGANTEAFF. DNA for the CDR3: TGCGCCAGCAGCCAAGGGGAACAGGGGGCGAACACTGAAGCTTTCTTT.

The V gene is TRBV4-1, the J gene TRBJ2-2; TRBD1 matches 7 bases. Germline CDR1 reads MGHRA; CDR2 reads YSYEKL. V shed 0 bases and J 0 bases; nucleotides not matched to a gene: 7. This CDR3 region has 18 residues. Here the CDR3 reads CASSQDKGASTNTGELFF. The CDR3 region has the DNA TGCGCCAGCAGCCAAGACAAGGGGGCGTCTACGAACACCGGGGAGCTGTTTTTT.

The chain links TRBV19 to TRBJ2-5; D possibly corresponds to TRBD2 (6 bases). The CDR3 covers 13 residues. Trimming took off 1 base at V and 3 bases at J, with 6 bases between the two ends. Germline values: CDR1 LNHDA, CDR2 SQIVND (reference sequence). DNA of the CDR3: TGTGCCAGTAGTATAGGCGGGAAAGAGACCCAGTACTTC. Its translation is CASSIGGKETQYF.

CDR3 nucleotides: TGCAGTGCTAGAGATCTCTATGAGCAGTTCTTC. It specifies CSARDLYEQFF. The V gene is TRBV20-1, the J gene TRBJ2-1; D is unclear. Per the germline V gene, CDR1 is DFQATT and CDR2 is SNEGSKA (reference sequence). The CDR3 is made up of 11 amino acids. V was clipped by 0 bases and J by 8 bases, with 5 bases between them.

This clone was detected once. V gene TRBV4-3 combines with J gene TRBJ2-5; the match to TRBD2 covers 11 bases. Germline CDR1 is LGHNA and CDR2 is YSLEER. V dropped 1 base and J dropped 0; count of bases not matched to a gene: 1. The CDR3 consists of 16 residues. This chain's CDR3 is CASSQASGGHQETQYF. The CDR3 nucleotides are TGCGCCAGCAGCCAAGCTAGCGGGGGGCACCAAGAGACCCAGTACTTC.

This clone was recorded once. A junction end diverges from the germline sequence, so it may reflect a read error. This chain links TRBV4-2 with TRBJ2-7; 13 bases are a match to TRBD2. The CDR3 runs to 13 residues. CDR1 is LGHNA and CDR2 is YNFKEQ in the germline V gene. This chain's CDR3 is CASSGLAGDDQYF. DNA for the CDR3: TGTGCCAGCAGTGGACTAGCGGGGGACGACCAGTACTTC.

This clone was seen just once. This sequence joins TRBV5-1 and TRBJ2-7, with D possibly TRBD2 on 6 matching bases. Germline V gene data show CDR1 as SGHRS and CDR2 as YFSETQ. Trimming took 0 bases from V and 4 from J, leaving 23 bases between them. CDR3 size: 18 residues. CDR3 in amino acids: CASSLVFFGGAGMYEQYF. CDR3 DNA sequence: TGCGCCAGCAGCTTGGTTTTTTTTGGAGGGGCGGGTATGTACGAGCAGTACTTC.

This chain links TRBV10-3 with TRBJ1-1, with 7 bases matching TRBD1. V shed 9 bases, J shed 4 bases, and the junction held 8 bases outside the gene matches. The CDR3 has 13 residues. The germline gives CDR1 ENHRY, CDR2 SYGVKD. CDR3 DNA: TGTGCCATTTCAGGGGGACTGAGCACTGAAGCTTTCTTT. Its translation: CAISGGLSTEAFF.

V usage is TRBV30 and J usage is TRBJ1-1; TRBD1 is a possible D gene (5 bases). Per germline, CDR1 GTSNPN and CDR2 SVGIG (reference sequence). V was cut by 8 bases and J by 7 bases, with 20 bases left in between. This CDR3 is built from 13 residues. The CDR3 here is CAEGPAGRGEAFF. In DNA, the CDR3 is TGTGCCGAAGGCCCCGCTGGAAGGGGTGAAGCTTTCTTT.

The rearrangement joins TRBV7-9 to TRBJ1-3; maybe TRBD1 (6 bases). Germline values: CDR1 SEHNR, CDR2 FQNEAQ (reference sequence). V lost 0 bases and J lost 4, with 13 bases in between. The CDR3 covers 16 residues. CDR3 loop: CASSLAQQGQGNTIYF. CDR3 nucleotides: TGTGCCAGCAGCTTAGCGCAACAGGGACAAGGAAACACCATATATTTT.

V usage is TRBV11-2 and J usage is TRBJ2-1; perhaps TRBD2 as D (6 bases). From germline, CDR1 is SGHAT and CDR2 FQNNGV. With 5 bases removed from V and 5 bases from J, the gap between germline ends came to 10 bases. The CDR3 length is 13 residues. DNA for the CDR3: TGTGCCAGCAGCACGGGACTTAACAATGAGCAGTTCTTC. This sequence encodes CASSTGLNNEQFF.

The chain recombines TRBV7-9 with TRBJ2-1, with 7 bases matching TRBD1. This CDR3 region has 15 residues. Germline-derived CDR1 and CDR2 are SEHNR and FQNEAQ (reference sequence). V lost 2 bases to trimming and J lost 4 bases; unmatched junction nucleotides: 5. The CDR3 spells CASSLTGDAYNEQFF. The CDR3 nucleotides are TGTGCCAGCAGCTTAACAGGGGACGCTTACAATGAGCAGTTCTTC.

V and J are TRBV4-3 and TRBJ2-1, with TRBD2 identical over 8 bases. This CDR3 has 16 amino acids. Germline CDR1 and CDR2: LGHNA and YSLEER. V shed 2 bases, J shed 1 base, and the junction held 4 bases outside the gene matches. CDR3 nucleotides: TGCGCCAGCAGCCAAAGTACTAGCGGATCCTACAATGAGCAGTTCTTC. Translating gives CASSQSTSGSYNEQFF.

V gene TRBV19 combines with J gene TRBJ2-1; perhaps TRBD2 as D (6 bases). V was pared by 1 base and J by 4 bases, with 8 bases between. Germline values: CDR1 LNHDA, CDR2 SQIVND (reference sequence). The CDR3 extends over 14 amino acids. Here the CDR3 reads CASSIALAYNEQFF. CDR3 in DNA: TGTGCCAGTAGTATAGCTCTAGCGTACAATGAGCAGTTCTTC.

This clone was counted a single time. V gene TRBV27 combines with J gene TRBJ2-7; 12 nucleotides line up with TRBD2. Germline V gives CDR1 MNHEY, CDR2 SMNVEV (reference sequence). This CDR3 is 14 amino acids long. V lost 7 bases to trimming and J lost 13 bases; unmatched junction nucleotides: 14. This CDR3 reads CASTGTSGYHPTYF. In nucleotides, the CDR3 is TGTGCCAGCACCGGGACTAGCGGGTATCACCCGACTTACTTC.

The CDR3 protein is CAISESDWGRETQYF. Here the CDR3 DNA reads TGTGCCATCAGTGAGTCGGACTGGGGTAGAGAGACCCAGTACTTC. The chain uses TRBV10-3 and TRBJ2-5, with TRBD2 as a possible D gene (5 bases). Germline V gives CDR1 ENHRY, CDR2 SYGVKD. Trimming removed 0 bases from V and 4 bases from J, with 12 bases in between. The length of the CDR3 is 15 residues.

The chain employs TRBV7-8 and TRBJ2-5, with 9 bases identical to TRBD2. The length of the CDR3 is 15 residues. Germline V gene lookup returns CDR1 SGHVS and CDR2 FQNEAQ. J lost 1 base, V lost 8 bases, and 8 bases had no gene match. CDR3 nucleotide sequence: TGTGCCAGCCAGCGGGTAGCGGGGGTCCAAGAGACCCAGTACTTC. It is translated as CASQRVAGVQETQYF.

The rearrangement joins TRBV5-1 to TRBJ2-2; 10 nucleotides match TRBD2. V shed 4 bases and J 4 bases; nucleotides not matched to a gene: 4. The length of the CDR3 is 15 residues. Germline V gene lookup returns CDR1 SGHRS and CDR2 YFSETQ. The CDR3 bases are TGCGCCAGCAGCGAGCGGGGGGGCTCCACCGGGGAGCTGTTTTTT. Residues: CASSERGGSTGELFF.